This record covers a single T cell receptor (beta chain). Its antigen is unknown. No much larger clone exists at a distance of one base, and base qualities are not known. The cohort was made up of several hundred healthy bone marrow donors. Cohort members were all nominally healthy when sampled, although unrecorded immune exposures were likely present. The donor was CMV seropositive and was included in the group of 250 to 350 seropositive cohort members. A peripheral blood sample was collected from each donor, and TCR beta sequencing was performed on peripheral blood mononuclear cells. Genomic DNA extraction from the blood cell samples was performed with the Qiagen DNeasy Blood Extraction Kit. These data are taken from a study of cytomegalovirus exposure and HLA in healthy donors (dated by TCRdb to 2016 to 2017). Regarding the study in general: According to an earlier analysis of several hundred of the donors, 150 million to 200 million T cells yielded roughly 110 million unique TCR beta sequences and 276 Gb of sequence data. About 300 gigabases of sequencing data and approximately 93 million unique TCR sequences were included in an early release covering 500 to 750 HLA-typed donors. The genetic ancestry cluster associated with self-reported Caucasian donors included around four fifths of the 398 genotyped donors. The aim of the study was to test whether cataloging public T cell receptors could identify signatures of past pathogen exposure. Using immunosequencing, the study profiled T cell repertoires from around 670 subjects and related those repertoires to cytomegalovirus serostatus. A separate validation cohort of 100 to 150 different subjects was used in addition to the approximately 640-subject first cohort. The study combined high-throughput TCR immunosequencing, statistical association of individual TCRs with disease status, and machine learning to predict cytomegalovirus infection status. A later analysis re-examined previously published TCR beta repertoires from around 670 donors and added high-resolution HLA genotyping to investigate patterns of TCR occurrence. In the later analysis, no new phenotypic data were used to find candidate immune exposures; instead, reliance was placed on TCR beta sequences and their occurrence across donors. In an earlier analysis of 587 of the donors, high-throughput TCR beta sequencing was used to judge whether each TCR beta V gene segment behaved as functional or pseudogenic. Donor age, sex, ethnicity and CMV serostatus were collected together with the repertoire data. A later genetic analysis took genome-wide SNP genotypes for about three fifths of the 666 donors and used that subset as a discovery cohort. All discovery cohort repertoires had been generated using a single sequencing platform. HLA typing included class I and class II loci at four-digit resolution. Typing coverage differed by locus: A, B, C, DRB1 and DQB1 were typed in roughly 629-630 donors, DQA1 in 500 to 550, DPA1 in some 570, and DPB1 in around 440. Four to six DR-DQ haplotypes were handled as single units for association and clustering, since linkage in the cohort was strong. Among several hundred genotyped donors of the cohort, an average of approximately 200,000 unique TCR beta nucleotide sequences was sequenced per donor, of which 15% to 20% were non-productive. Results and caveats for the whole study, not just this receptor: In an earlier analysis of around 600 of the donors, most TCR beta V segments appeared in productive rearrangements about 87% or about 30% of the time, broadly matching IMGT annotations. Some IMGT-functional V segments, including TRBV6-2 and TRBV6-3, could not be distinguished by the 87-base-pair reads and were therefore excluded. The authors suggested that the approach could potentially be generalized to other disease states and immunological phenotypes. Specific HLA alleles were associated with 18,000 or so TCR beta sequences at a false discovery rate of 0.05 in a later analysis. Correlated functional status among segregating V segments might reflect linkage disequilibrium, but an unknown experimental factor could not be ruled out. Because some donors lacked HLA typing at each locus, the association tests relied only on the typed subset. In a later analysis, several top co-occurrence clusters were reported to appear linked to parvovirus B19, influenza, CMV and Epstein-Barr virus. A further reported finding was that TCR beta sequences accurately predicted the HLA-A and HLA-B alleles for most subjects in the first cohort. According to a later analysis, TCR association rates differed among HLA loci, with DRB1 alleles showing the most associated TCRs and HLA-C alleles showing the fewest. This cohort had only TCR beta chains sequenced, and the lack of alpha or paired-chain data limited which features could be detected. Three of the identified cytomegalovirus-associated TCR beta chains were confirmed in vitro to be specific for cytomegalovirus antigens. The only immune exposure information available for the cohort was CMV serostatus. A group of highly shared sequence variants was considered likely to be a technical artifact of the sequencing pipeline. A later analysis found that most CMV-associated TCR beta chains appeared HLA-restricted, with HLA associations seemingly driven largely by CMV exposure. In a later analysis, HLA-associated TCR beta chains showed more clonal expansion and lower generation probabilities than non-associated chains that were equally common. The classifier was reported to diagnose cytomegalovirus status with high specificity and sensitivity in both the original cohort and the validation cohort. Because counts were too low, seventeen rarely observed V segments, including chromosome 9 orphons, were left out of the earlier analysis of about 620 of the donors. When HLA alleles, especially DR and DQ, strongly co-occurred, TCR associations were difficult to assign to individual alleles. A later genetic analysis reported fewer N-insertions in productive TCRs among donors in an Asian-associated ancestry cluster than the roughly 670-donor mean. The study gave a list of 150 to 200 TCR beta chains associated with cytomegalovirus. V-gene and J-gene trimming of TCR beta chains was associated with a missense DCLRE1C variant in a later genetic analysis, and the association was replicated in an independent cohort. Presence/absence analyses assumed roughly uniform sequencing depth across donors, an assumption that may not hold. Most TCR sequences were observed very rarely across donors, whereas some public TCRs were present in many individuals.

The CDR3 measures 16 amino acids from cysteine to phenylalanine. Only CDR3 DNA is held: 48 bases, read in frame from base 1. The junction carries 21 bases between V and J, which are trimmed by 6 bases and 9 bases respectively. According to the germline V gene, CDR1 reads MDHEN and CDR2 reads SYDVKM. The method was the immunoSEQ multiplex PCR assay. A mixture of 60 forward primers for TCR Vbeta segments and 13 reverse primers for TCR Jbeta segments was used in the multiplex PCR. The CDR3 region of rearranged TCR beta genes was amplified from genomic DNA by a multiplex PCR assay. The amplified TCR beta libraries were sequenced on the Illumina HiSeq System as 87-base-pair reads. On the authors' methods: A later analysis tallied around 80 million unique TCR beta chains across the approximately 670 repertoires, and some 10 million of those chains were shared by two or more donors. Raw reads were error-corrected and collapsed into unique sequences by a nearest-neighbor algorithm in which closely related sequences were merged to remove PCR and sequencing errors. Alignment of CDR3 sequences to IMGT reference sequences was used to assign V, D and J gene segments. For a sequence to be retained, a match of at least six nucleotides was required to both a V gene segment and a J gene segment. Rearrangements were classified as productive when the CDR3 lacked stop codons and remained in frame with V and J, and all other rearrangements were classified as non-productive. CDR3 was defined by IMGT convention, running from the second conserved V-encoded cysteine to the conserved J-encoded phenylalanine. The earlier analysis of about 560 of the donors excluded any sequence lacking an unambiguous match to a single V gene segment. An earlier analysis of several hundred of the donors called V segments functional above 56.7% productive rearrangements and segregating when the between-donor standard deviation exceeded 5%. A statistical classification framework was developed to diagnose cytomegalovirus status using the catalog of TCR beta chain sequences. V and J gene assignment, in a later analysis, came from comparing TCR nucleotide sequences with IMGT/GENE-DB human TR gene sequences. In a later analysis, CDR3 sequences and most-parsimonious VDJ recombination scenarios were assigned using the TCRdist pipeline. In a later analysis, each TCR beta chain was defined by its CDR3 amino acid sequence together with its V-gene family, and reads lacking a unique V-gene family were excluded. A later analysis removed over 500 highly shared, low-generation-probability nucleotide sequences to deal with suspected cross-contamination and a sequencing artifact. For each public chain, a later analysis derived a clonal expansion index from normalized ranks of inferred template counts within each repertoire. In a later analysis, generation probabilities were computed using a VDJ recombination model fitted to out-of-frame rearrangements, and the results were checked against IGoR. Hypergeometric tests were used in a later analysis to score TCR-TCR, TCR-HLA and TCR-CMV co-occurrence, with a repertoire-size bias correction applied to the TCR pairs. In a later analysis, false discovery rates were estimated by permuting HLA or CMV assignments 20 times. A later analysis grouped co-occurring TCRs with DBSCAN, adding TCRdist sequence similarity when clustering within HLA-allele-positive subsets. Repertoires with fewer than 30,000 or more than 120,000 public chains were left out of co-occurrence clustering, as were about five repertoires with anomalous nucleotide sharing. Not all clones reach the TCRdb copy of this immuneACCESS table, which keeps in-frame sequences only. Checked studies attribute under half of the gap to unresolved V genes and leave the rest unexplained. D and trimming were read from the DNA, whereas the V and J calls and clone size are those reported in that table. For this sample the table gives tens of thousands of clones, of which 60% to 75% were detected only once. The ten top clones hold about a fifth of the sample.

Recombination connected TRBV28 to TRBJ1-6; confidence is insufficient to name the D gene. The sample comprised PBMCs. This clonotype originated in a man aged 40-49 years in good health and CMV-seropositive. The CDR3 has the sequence CASRTPRKTAGSPLHF. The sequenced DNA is TGTGCCAGCAGAACCCCCAGGAAAACTGCCGGTTCACCCCTCCACTTT. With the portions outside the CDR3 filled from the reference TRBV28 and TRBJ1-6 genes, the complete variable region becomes DVKVTQSSRYLVKRTGEKVFLECVQDMDHENMFWYRQDPGLGLRLIYFSYDVKMKEKGDIPEGYSVSREKKERFSLILESASTNQTSMYLCASRTPRKTAGSPLHFGNGTRLTVT.